The 9 T cell receptor beta chains presented below share a single source sample, sequenced in a study of CD8+ T cells in alopecia areata. Extracted RNA was reverse transcribed, and the resulting cDNA served as sequencing template. The protocol was immunoSEQ multiplex PCR, while the TCRdb copy is restricted to in-frame clones and leaves out a portion. The sample comprises about 180,000 clones, less than 75% of which are singletons, and roughly 11% rests with the top ten. Sequenced here: CD8+ T cells sorted from blood, sampled at week 0. The receptors come from a human donor with alopecia areata.

This chain links TRBV2 with TRBJ1-1, with 10 bases lining up with TRBD1. The CDR3 runs 13 residues. Germline lookup yields CDR1 SNHLY and CDR2 FYNNEI. V shed 11 bases and J 4 bases; nucleotides not matched to a gene: 7. The CDR3 loop is CAGGTGVSTEAFF. DNA for the CDR3: TGTGCCGGAGGGACAGGGGTATCCACTGAAGCTTTCTTT.

Remarks on this clone: One end of the junction is discordant with germline, which a read error may explain. The rearrangement joins TRBV7-9 to TRBJ1-2; 7 nucleotides match TRBD1. The CDR3 has 10 residues. Germline loops: CDR1 SEHNR, CDR2 FQNEAQ (reference sequence). The CDR3 loop reads CASSFPGQDF. CDR3 bases: TGTGCCAGCAGCTTTCCCGGACAGGACTTC.

This sequence joins TRBV11-2 and TRBJ1-5; D is uncertain. CDR1 and CDR2 (germline): SGHAT, FQNNGV. Trimming took 1 base from V and 6 from J, leaving 10 bases between them. The CDR3 is 14 residues long. CDR3 nucleotides: TGTGCCAGCAGCTTAGTTCCGCGGGGTCAGCCCCAGCATTTT. It translates to CASSLVPRGQPQHF.

The sample holds a few counts of this clone. This sequence joins TRBV19 and TRBJ1-4; 12 bases map to TRBD1. CDR1 is LNHDA, CDR2 SQIVND, per germline (reference sequence). The CDR3 runs to 15 residues. The junction had 10 bases not matched to a gene; V was cut back by 7 bases and J by 10 bases. The CDR3 sequence is CASNQPGTGGGKLFF. The CDR3, as DNA: TGTGCCAGTAACCAACCCGGGACAGGGGGCGGAAAACTGTTTTTT.

The chain joins TRBV5-1 to TRBJ2-1; weak D call: TRBD1 (6 bases). This CDR3 region has 14 residues. The germline V and J ends were trimmed by 2 bases and 10 bases, with 16 bases remaining between them. CDR1 SGHRS and CDR2 YFSETQ come from the germline V gene. The DNA for the CDR3 is TGCGCCAGCAGCTTCCGGGACAACCCTGAGGAGCAGTTCTTC. Its protein is CASSFRDNPEEQFF.

This rearrangement joins TRBV2 to TRBJ1-4; TRBD1 matches at 7 bases. The V segment lost 4 bases and the J segment 8 bases; nucleotides outside the gene matches: 19. Per germline, CDR1 SNHLY and CDR2 FYNNEI. CDR3 size: 18 residues. The CDR3 coding sequence is TGTGCCAGCAGTGCCGCCCCTTTCGGAGGGGGCGGGTGGGAAAAACTGTTTTTT. This sequence encodes CASSAAPFGGGGWEKLFF.

The gene calls are TRBV27 and TRBJ2-3; no clear D gene. The CDR3 is made up of 15 amino acids. V was cut by 4 bases and J by 2 bases, with 13 bases left in between. The germline V gene encodes CDR1 MNHEY and CDR2 SMNVEV (reference sequence). The CDR3 is CASSYLDRATDTQYF. CDR3 nucleotide sequence: TGTGCCAGCAGTTACCTGGATAGGGCCACAGATACGCAGTATTTT.

The rearrangement joins TRBV20-1 to TRBJ2-5, with D unclear. This CDR3 is 11 amino acids long. Germline V gene data show CDR1 as DFQATT and CDR2 as SNEGSKA (reference sequence). Trimming cost V 0 bases and J 7 bases, with 6 bases left between them. The CDR3 nucleotides read TGCAGTGCTAGAGATCCCCGGACCCAGTACTTC. Translated, it gives CSARDPRTQYF.

This chain uses TRBV15 with TRBJ1-2; tentative D call: TRBD1 (6 bases). Per germline, CDR1 LNHNV and CDR2 YYDKDF (reference sequence). The CDR3 covers 14 residues. With 5 bases removed from V and 4 bases from J, the gap between germline ends came to 14 bases. For the CDR3, the DNA is TGTGCCACCAGCTCCCAGGGGCTTCTCTATGGCTACACCTTC. Protein: CATSSQGLLYGYTF. Full variable domain (outside the CDR3, taken from reference TRBV15 and TRBJ1-2): DAMVIQNPRYQVTQFGKPVTLSCSQTLNHNVMYWYQQKSSQAPKLLFHYYDKDFNNEADTPDNFQSRRPNTSFCFLDIRSPGLGDTAMYLCATSSQGLLYGYTFGSGTRLTVV.